This T cell receptor beta chain was observed in a study of regulatory T cells in long-lasting Graves disease. Study-wide findings and caveats: Persistent cases of Graves' showed reduced TCR diversity relative to newly diagnosed patients. Whereas new patients shared 900 to 1,000 public clonotypes, persistent patients shared more, at under 3,500. TRBV28 was favored in persistent disease, as were TRBJ1-2 and TRBJ2-5.

Regarding time point: newly diagnosed GD, antithyroid drugs for less than 3 months. RNA from PBMCs was the source of the TCR library. This clonotype was seen repeatedly, ten times or more. What it binds is unknown. Germline V gene sequence: CDR1 SNHLY, CDR2 FYNNEI. CDR3 length: 15 residues. The V gene lost 4 bases and the J gene lost 3 bases, with 13 bases spanning the gap. Relying on iRepertoire HTBI primers and Arm-PCR of CDR3 regions, the team built TCR beta libraries. TCRdb recomputed calls from the multiplex PCR reads with MiXCR, one row per CDR3 protein. In the table there are fewer than 500,000 distinct CDR3 sequences, 16% of which are singletons. A further study also used this sample, focusing on T cells in Graves' hyperthyroidism and ophthalmopathy. That study reports: Most expanded thyroid clonotypes above 0.001 recurred in blood.

This TCR came from a man in his forties or fifties with Graves disease. The sequenced sample was peripheral blood mononuclear cells (PBMCs), obtained at new diagnosis, from a patient treated with antithyroid drugs. The gene calls are TRBV2 and TRBJ2-1, with D possibly being TRBD1 (5 bases). CDR3 loop: CASSAGRVDYNEQFF. The CDR3 coding sequence is TGTGCCAGCAGTGCTGGCAGGGTAGACTACAATGAGCAGTTCTTC.